This passage covers 10 T cell receptor beta chains from one sample sequenced in a study of cytomegalovirus exposure and HLA in healthy donors. The primer mix had 60 Vbeta and 13 Jbeta primers. Produced via immunoSEQ multiplex PCR; TCRdb's table is partial and in-frame only. The sample contains fewer than 200,000 clones, roughly 82% of which appear only once. What was sequenced was PBMCs. Source of these receptors: a man aged 45-65 years in good health and CMV-seropositive.

V and J are TRBV29-1 and TRBJ2-2, with D possibly matching TRBD2 (6 bases). Germline lookup yields CDR1 SQVTM and CDR2 ANQGSEA. This CDR3 has 13 residues. Trimming took 8 bases from V and 0 from J, leaving 10 bases between them. CDR3 bases: TGCAGCTTCGGGACTCCGAACACCGGGGAGCTGTTTTTT. Its protein product is CSFGTPNTGELFF.

The chain joins TRBV19 to TRBJ2-3; D call uncertain. CDR3 length equals 14 residues. V was shortened by 1 base and J by 1 base, with 6 bases between the two germline ends. The germline gives CDR1 LNHDA, CDR2 SQIVND (reference sequence). The CDR3: CASSIGERTDTQYF. The CDR3 DNA reads TGTGCCAGTAGTATAGGTGAGCGCACAGATACGCAGTATTTT.

The V call is TRBV7-9, the J call TRBJ1-2; TRBD1 agrees at 10 bases. CDR3 length: 14 residues. V gave up 5 bases and J gave up 8 bases; unmatched junction bases: 8. Per germline, CDR1 SEHNR and CDR2 FQNEAQ (reference sequence). The CDR3 loop reads CASSLGQGLSGYTF. The CDR3 bases are TGTGCCAGCAGCCTGGGACAGGGGTTATCGGGCTACACCTTC. Full variable domain (remainder filled in from reference TRBV7-9 and TRBJ1-2): DTGVSQNPRHKITKRGQNVTFRCDPISEHNRLYWYRQTLGQGPEFLTYFQNEAQLEKSRLLSDRFSAERPKGSFSTLEIQRTEQGDSAMYLCASSLGQGLSGYTFGSGTRLTVV.

V and J are TRBV30 and TRBJ2-7; 11 bases map to TRBD1. Germline CDR1 reads GTSNPN; CDR2 reads SVGIG (reference sequence). CDR3 size: 14 residues. The ends lost 3 bases at V and 4 bases at J; junction bases unmatched: 5. This CDR3 reads CAWRDRGRSYEQYF. CDR3 DNA sequence: TGTGCCTGGAGGGACAGGGGGCGGTCGTACGAGCAGTACTTC. The whole variable domain, filled in from reference TRBV30 and TRBJ2-7, reads SQTIHQWPATLVQPVGSPLSLECTVEGTSNPNLYWYRQAAGRGLQLLFYSVGIGQISSEVPQNLSASRPQDRQFILSSKKLLLSDSGFYLCAWRDRGRSYEQYFGPGTRLTVT.

The chain recombines TRBV4-2 with TRBJ2-7, with D possibly being TRBD2 (6 bases). Germline V lookup: CDR1 LGHNA, CDR2 YNFKEQ. Trimming removed 4 bases at V and 3 bases at J, with 13 bases between. The CDR3 consists of 14 residues. This CDR3 is CASSRGLSGYEQYF. The CDR3 nucleotides read TGTGCCAGCAGCCGGGGACTTTCCGGCTACGAGCAGTACTTC.

This clone has more than one count but fewer than ten. The chain recombines TRBV5-1 with TRBJ2-5; 9 bases agree with TRBD1. Per the germline V gene, CDR1 is SGHRS and CDR2 is YFSETQ. With 0 bases clipped from V and 5 bases from J, the junction kept 5 bases outside the gene matches. This CDR3 is 15 amino acids long. CDR3 in DNA: TGCGCCAGCAGCTTGGTCGCGACAGGGGGGGAGACCCAGTACTTC. Encoded protein: CASSLVATGGETQYF.

The V call is TRBV6-4, the J call TRBJ1-1, with 7 bases matching TRBD1. J was trimmed by 1 base and V by 3 bases; bases with no gene match: 2. The CDR3 has 14 amino acids. CDR1 is MRHNA, CDR2 SNTAGT, per germline. This CDR3 is CASSETGTNTEAFF. DNA for the CDR3: TGTGCCAGCAGTGAGACAGGGACGAACACTGAAGCTTTCTTT.

The chain couples TRBV27 to TRBJ2-7, with TRBD2 matching over 8 bases. J gave up 2 bases and V 5 bases, and 11 bases lay outside the gene matches. The CDR3 extends over 16 amino acids. Germline CDR1 is MNHEY and CDR2 is SMNVEV (reference sequence). In DNA form, the CDR3 reads TGTGCCAGCAGTCCACCCGGGGTCGGGAGGGCCTACGAGCAGTACTTC. This gives the protein CASSPPGVGRAYEQYF.

The chain recombines TRBV7-3 with TRBJ2-3; 11 positions agree with TRBD2. The junction had 8 bases not matched to a gene; V was cut back by 5 bases and J by 4 bases. Looked up from germline, CDR1 is SGHTA and CDR2 is FQGTGA. The CDR3 runs 16 residues. CDR3 nucleotide sequence: TGTGCCAGCAGCCAAAAACCGGGACTAGCGGCAGATACGCAGTATTTT. Its protein is CASSQKPGLAADTQYF.

The rearrangement uses TRBV2 and TRBJ2-1; D might be TRBD2 (6 bases). Germline V lookup: CDR1 SNHLY, CDR2 FYNNEI. Between the trimmed V and J ends, which lost 5 bases and 4 bases, there was a span of 9 bases. The CDR3 is made up of 13 amino acids. The chain's CDR3 is CASSRDLYNEQFF. Here the CDR3 DNA reads TGTGCCAGCAGTCGGGACTTATACAATGAGCAGTTCTTC.